The present entry profiles one T cell receptor beta chain with its context. Seattle cases were enrolled at active infection and followed longitudinally. The sample is drawn from a study of blood T cell repertoires in COVID-19. Study context: In each case, the material was cDNA or gDNA derived from T cells, B-cell-depleted T cells, or PBMCs.

How the authors handled the data: Using reference gene primer amplification, nucleated cell counts were estimated. TCRdb's copy holds only in-frame clones and misses some; the assay was immunoSEQ multiplex PCR. V and J calls and clone size are copied from that table; D and trimming were computed from the DNA. The sample includes fewer than 70,000 clones, more than 75% seen only once; the top ten take 16%. The sequenced sample consisted of peripheral blood. This TCR came from a man aged 35 to 55 with COVID-19, enrolled during active disease.

CDR3 loop: CASNYHDRDEQFF. The CDR3 DNA sequence: TGCGCCAGCAACTACCATGACAGGGATGAGCAGTTCTTC. V and J are TRBV23-1 and TRBJ2-1, with 7 bases that match TRBD1. TRBV23-1 is known as an ORF, though its function is uncertain. There are 13 residues in the CDR3. V was clipped by 7 bases and J by 8 bases; unmatched bases: 8.